This TCR beta chain appears in the sequencing data of a study of T cells in Graves' hyperthyroidism and ophthalmopathy. Germline V gives CDR1 SEHNR, CDR2 FQNEAQ (reference sequence). V lost 5 bases, J lost 4 bases, and 9 bases stayed unmatched. The CDR3 is 15 amino acids. Amplified TCR beta CDR3 regions derived from RNA transcripts. The HTBI primer set drove a first-round RT-PCR of the TCR CDR3. TCRdb reprocessed the multiplex PCR reads via MiXCR and lists one record per CDR3 protein. This table has 450,000 to 700,000 distinct CDR3 sequences, about half appearing once. Source material: peripheral blood or thyroid tissue (not recorded which). This clonotype originated in a woman between 18 and 29 years old with Graves' hyperthyroidism. V gene TRBV7-9 combines with J gene TRBJ1-2, with 8 nucleotides matching TRBD1. The CDR3 nucleotides read TGTGCCAGCAGCATCCATCAACAGGGGGTCTATGGCTACACCTTC. Translated: CASSIHQQGVYGYTF.